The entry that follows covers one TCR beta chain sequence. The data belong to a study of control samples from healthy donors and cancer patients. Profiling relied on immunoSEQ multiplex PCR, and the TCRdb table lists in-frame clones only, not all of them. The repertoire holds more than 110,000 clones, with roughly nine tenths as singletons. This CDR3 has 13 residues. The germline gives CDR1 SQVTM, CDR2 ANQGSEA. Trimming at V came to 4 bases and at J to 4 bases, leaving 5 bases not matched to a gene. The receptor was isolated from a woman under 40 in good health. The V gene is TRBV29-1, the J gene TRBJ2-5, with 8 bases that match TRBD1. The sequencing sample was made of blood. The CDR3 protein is CSVGTGTGETQYF. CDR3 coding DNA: TGCAGCGTTGGGACAGGGACGGGAGAGACCCAGTACTTC.